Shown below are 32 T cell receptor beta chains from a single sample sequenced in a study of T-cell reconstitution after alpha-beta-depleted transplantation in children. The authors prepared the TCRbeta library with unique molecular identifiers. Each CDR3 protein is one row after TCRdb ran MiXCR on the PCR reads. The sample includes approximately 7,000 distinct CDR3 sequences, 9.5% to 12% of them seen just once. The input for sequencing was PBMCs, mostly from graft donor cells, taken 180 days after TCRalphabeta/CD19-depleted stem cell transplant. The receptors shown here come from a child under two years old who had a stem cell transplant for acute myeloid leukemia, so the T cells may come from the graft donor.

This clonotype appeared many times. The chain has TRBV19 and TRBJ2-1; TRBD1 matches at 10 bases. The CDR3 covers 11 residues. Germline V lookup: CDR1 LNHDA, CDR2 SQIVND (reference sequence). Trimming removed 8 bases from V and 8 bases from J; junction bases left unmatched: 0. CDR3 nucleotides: TGTGCCAGTGACAGGGGGCATGAGCAGTTCTTC. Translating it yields CASDRGHEQFF.

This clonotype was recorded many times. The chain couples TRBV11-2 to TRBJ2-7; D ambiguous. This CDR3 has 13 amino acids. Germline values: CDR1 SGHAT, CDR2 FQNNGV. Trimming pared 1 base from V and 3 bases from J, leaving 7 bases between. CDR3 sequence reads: CASSLGRSYEQYF. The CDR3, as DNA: TGTGCCAGCAGCTTAGGACGGAGCTACGAGCAGTACTTC.

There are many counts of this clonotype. CDR3 DNA: TGTGCCACCAGCGGAAATTCACCCCTCCACTTT. It is translated as CATSGNSPLHF. J is TRBJ1-6 and V is TRBV15; no clear D. CDR3 length: 11 amino acids. Trimming pared 5 bases from V and 7 bases from J, leaving 3 bases between. Germline CDR1 LNHNV, CDR2 YYDKDF (reference sequence).

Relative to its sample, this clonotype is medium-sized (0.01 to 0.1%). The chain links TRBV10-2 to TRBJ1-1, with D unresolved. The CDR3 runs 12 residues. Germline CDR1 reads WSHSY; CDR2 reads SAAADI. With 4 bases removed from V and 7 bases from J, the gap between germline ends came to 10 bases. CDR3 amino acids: CASSVEGFEAFF. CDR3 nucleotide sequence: TGCGCCAGCAGTGTTGAAGGTTTTGAAGCTTTCTTT.

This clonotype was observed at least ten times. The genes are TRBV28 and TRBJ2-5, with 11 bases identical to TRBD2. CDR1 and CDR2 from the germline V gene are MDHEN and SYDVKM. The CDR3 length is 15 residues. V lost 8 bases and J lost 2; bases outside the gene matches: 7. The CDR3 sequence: CASGTSGLTQETQYF. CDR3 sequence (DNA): TGTGCCAGCGGGACTAGCGGACTGACGCAAGAGACCCAGTACTTC.

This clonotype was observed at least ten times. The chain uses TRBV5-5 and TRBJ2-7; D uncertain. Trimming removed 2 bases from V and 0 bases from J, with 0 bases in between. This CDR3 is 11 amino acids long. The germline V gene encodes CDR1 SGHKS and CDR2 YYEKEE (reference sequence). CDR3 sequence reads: CASSFSYEQYF. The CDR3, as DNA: TGTGCCAGCAGCTTCTCCTACGAGCAGTACTTC.

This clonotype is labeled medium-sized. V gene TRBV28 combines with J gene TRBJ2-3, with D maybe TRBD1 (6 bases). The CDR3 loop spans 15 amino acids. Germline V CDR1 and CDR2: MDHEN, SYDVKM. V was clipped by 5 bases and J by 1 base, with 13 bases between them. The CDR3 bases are TGTGCCAGCAGTATCCCGGCAGGGGGCACAGATACGCAGTATTTT. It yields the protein CASSIPAGGTDTQYF.

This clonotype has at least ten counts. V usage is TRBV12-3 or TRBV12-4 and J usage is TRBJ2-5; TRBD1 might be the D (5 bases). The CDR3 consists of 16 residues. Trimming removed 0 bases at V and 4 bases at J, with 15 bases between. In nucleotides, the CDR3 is TGTGCCAGCAGTTTAGCAGTACAGGTTCTCGTAGAGACCCAGTACTTC. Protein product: CASSLAVQVLVETQYF.

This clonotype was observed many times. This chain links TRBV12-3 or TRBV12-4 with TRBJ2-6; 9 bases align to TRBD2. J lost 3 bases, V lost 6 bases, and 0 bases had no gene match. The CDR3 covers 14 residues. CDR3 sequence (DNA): TGTGCCAGCAGGCGGGGGGGTGGGGCCAACGTCCTGACTTTC. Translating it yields CASRRGGGANVLTF.

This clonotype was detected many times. This chain's CDR3 is CASSERRFHTGELFF. The DNA of the CDR3 is TGTGCCAGCAGTGAAAGGCGGTTCCACACCGGGGAGCTGTTTTTT. The V call is TRBV6-1, the J call TRBJ2-2; D is unclear. Germline CDR1 and CDR2: MNHNS and SASEGT. This CDR3 is built from 15 residues. V lost 2 bases and J 3 bases, leaving 10 bases between the germline ends.

The CDR3 DNA sequence: TGTGCCTGCTGCCAGACCACTTTTGCGACCAACTCCTACGAGCAGTACTTC. This translates into CACCQTTFATNSYEQYF. J is TRBJ2-7 and V is TRBV3-1; D gene unclear. The CDR3 length is 17 residues. Germline CDR1 and CDR2: LGHDT and YNNKEL (reference sequence). The V end was cut by 11 bases, the J end by 0 bases, with 26 bases between.

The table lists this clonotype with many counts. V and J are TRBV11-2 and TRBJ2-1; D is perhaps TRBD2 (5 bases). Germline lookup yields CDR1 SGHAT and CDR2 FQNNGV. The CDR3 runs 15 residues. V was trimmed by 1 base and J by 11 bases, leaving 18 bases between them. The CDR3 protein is CASSLGEITGSQQFF. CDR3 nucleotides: TGTGCCAGCAGCTTAGGGGAAATAACGGGGAGCCAGCAGTTCTTC.

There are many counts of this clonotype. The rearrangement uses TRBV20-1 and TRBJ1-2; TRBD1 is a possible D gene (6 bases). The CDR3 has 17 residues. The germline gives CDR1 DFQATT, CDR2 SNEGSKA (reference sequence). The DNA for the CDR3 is TGCAGCGAACACCAAACTTTTACACAGGGACTTAACTATGGCTACACCTTC. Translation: CSEHQTFTQGLNYGYTF.

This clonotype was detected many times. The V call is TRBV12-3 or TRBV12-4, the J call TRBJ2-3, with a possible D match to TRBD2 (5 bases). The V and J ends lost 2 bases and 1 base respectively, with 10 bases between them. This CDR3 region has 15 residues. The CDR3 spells CASSLQLSGTDTQYF. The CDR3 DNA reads TGTGCCAGCAGTTTACAACTTAGCGGCACAGATACGCAGTATTTT.

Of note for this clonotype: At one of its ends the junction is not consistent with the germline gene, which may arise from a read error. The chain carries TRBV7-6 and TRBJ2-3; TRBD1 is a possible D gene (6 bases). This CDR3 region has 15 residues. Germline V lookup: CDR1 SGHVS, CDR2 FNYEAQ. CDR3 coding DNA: TGTGCTAGCCGCTTAGGACGGAAGTGGACAGATACGCTGTATTTC. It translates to CASRLGRKWTDTLYF.

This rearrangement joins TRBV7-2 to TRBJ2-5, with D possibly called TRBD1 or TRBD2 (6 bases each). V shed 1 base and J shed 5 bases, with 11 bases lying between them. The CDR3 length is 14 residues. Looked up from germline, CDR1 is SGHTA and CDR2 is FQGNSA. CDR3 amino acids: CASSLGVGGETQYF. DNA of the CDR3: TGTGCCAGCAGCTTAGGGGTAGGGGGGGAGACCCAGTACTTC.

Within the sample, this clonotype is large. The CDR3 region is CASSWTSTRGSSYNEQFF. The DNA for the CDR3 is TGTGCCAGCAGTTGGACCTCCACACGTGGGAGCTCCTACAATGAGCAGTTCTTC. The rearrangement uses TRBV28 and TRBJ2-1; a possible D gene is TRBD2 (5 bases). V gave up 4 bases and J gave up 0 bases, with 19 bases separating them. CDR1 is MDHEN and CDR2 is SYDVKM in the germline V gene. The CDR3 length is 18 residues.

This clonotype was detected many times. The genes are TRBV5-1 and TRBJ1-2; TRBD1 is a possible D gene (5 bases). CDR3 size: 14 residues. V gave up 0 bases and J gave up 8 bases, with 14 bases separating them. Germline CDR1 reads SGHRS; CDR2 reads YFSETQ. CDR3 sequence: CASSLAGGEGGYTF. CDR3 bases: TGCGCCAGCAGCTTGGCGGGAGGGGAAGGAGGCTACACCTTC.

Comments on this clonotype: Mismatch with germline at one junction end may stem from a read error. CDR3 region: CATSRDYGTSDYGYIF. CDR3 in DNA: TGTGCCACCAGCAGAGATTATGGGACTTCTGACTATGGCTACATCTTC. This chain uses TRBV15 with TRBJ1-2, with D maybe TRBD1 (5 bases). CDR1 is LNHNV and CDR2 is YYDKDF in the germline V gene (reference sequence). CDR3 length equals 16 residues.

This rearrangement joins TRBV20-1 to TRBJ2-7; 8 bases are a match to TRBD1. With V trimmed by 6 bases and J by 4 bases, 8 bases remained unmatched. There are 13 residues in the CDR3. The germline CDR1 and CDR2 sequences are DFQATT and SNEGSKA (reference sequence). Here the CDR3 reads CSARDRHSYEQYF. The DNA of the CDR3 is TGCAGTGCCAGGGACAGGCATTCATACGAGCAGTACTTC.

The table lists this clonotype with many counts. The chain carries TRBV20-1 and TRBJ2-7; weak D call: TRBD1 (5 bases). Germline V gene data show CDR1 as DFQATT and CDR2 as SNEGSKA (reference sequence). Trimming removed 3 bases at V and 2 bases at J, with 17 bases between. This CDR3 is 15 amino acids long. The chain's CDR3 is CSASSQGTTAYEQYF. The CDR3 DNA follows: TGCAGTGCTAGTTCTCAGGGCACAACCGCCTACGAGCAGTACTTC.

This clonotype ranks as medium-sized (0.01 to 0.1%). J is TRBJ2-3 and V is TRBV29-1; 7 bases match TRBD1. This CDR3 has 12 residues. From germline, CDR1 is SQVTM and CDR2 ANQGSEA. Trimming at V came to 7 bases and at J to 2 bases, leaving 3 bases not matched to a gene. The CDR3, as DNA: TGCAGCGAAACAGGGGACACAGATACGCAGTATTTT. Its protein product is CSETGDTDTQYF.

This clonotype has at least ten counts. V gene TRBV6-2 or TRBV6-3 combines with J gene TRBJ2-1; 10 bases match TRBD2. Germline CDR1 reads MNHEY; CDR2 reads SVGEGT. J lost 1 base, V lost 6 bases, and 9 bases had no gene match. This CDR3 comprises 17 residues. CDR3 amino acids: CASRLGTSALSYNEQFF. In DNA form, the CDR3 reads TGTGCCAGCAGGCTCGGGACTAGCGCATTATCCTACAATGAGCAGTTCTTC.

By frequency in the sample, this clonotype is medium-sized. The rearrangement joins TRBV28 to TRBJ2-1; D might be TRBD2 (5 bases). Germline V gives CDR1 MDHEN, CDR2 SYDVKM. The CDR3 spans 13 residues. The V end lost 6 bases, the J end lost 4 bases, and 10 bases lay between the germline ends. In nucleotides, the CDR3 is TGTGCCAGCAGAGGGCTAGCATACAATGAGCAGTTCTTC. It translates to CASRGLAYNEQFF.

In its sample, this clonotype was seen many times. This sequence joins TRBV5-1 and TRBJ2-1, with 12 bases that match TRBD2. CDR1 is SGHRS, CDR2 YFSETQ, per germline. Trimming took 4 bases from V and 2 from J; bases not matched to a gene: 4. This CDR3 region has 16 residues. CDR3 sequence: CASSTSSGRAYNEQFF. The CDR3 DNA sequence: TGCGCCAGCAGCACCTCTAGCGGGAGGGCCTACAATGAGCAGTTCTTC. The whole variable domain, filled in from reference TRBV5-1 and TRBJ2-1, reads KAGVTQTPRYLIKTRGQQVTLSCSPISGHRSVSWYQQTPGQGLQFLFEYFSETQRNKGNFPGRFSGRQFSNSRSEMNVSTLELGDSALYLCASSTSSGRAYNEQFFGPGTRLTVL.

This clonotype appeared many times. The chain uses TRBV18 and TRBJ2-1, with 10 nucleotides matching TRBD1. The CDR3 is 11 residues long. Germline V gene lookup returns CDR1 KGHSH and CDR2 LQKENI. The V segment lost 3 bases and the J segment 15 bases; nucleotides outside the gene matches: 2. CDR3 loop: CASSPGQGPFF. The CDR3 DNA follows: TGTGCCAGCTCACCGGGACAGGGGCCGTTCTTC.

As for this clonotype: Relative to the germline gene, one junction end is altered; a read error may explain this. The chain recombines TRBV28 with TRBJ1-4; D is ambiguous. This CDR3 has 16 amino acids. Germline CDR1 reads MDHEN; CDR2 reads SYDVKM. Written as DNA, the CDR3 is TGTGCCTGCAGTTTAATCTCGGGCAAGGAGAATGAAAAACTGTTTTTT. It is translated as CACSLISGKENEKLFF.

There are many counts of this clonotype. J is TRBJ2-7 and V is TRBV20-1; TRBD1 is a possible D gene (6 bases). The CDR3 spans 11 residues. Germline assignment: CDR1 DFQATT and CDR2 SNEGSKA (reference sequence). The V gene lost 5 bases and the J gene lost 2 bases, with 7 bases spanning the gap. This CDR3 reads CSAQGPYEQYF. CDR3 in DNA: TGCAGTGCTCAGGGGCCCTACGAGCAGTACTTC.

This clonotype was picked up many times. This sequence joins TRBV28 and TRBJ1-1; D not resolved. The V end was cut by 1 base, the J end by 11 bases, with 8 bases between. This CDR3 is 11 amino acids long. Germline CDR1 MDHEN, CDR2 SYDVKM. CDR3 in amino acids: CASSLSVRAFF. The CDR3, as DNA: TGTGCCAGCAGTTTATCGGTGAGGGCTTTCTTT. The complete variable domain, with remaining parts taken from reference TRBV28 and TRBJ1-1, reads DVKVTQSSRYLVKRTGEKVFLECVQDMDHENMFWYRQDPGLGLRLIYFSYDVKMKEKGDIPEGYSVSREKKERFSLILESASTNQTSMYLCASSLSVRAFFGQGTRLTVV.

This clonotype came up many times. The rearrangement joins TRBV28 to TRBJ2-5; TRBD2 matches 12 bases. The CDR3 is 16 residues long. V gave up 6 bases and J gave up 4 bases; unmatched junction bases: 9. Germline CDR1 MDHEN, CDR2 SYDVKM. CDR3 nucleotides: TGTGCCAGCAGCACCGGGCTAGCGGGAGGGGCAGAGACCCAGTACTTC. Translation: CASSTGLAGGAETQYF.

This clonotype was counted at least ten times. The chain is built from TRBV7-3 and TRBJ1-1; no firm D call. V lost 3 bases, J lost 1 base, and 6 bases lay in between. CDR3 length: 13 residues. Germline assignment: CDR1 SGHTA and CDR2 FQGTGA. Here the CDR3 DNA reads TGTGCCAGCAGCTTCACCGGGAACACTGAAGCTTTCTTT. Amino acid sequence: CASSFTGNTEAFF.

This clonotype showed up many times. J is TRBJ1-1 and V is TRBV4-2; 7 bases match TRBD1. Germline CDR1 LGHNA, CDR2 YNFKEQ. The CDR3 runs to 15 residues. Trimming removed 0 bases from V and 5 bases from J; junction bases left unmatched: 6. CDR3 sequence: CASSQETQGGTEAFF. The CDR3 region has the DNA TGTGCCAGCAGCCAAGAAACGCAGGGGGGGACTGAAGCTTTCTTT.